Listed here is a single TCR beta chain. This sample is part of a study of T cell responses to AZD1222 COVID-19 vaccine. Profiled with immunoSEQ multiplex PCR; TCRdb holds only in-frame clones, not every one. The profile shows about 160,000 clones, roughly 94% of them singletons. The V and J ends lost 5 bases and 6 bases respectively, with 12 bases between them. The CDR3 length is 13 residues. Germline lookup yields CDR1 KGHDR and CDR2 SFDVKD. This clonotype was obtained from an adult in good health. J is TRBJ1-2 and V is TRBV24-1; D gene unclear. The sequencing used peripheral blood, collected on day 0 of AZD1222 vaccination. In DNA form, the CDR3 reads TGTGCCACCAGTGCTTCTCCCTCCCATGGCTACACCTTC. Translated, it gives CATSASPSHGYTF.